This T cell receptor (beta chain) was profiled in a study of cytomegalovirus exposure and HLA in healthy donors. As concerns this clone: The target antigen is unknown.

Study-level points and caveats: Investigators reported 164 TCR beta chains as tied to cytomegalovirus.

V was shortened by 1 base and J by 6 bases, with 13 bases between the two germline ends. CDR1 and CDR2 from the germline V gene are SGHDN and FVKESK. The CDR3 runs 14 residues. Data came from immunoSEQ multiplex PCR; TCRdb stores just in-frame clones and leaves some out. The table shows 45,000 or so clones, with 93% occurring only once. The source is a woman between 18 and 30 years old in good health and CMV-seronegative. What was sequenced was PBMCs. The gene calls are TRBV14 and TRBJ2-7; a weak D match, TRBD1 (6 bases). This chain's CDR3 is CASSQARGDSEQYF. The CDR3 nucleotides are TGTGCCAGCAGCCAAGCCAGGGGTGATAGCGAGCAGTACTTC.